This entry describes one T cell receptor beta chain. Its target is unknown. V was trimmed by 4 bases and J by 0 bases, leaving 4 bases between them. Germline loops: CDR1 MNHEY, CDR2 SMNVEV (reference sequence). This CDR3 contains 12 residues. Described time point: proximal margin of the surgical specimen (macroscopically non-inflamed). Some clones are missing from TCRdb's copy, which holds only in-frame ones; the method was immunoSEQ multiplex PCR. The sample holds several thousand clones, more than 75% seen once. The data are from a study of T cell repertoires in ileal Crohn's disease. Points from the study as a whole: Mucosal expansions were suggested to be mainly CD8 T cells.

The sequence came from an adult with Crohn's disease. The chain has TRBV27 and TRBJ2-7; D is ambiguous. The sequenced sample consisted of ileal tissue. This CDR3 is CASSYNSYEQYF. CDR3 DNA sequence: TGTGCCAGCAGTTACAACTCCTACGAGCAGTACTTC.